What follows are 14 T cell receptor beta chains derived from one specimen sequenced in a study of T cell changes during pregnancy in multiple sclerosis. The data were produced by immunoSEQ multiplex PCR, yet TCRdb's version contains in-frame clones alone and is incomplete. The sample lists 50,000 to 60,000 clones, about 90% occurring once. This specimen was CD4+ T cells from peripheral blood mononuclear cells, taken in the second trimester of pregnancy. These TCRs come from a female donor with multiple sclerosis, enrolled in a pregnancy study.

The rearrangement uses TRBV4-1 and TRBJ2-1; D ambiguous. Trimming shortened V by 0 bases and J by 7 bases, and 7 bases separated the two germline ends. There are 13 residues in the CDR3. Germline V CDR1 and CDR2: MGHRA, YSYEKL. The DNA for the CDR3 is TGCGCCAGCAGCCAAGATCTTCAGAATGAGCAGTTCTTC. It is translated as CASSQDLQNEQFF.

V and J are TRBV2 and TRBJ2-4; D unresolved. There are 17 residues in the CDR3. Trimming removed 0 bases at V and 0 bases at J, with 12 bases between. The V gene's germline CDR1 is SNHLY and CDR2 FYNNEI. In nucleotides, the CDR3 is TGTGCCAGCAGTGAAGCGCCAGGCGCAAGAGCCAAAAACATTCAGTACTTC. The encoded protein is CASSEAPGARAKNIQYF.

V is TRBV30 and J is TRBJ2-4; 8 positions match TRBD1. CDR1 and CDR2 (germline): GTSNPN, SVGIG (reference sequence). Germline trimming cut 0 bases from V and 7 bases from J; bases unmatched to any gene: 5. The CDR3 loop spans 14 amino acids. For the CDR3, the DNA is TGTGCCTGGAGTGTACGTACAGGGGGTAACATTCAGTACTTC. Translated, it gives CAWSVRTGGNIQYF.

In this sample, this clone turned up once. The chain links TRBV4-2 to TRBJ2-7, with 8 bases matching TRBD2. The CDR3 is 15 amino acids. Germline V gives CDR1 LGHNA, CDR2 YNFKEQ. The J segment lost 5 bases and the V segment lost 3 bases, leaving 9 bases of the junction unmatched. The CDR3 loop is CASSQRTGGPDEQYF. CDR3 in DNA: TGTGCCAGCAGCCAGAGGACGGGGGGGCCCGACGAGCAGTACTTC.

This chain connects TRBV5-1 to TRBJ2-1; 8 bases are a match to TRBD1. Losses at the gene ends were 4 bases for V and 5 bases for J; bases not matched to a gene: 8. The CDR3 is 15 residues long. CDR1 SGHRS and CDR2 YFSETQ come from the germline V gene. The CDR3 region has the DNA TGCGCCAGCAGCCCCGGACAGGGACCCCACAATGAGCAGTTCTTC. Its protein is CASSPGQGPHNEQFF.

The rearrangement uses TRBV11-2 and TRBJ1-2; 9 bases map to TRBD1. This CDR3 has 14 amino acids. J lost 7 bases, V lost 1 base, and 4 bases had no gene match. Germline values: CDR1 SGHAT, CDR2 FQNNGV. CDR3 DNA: TGTGCCAGCAGCTTAGGGGACAGGGAGGGTGGCTACACCTTC. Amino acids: CASSLGDREGGYTF.

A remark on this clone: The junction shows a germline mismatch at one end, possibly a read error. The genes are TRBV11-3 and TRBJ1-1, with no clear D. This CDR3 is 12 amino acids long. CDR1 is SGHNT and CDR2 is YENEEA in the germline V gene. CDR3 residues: CASSFGSTETFF. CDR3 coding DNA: TGTGCCAGCAGTTTCGGGTCCACTGAAACTTTCTTT.

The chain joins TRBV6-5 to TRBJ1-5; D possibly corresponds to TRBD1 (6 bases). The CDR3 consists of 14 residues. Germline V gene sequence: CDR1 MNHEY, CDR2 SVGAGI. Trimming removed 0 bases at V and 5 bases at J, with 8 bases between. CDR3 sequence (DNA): TGTGCCAGCAGTTACTCTCCAGGGGATCAGCCCCAGCATTTT. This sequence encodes CASSYSPGDQPQHF.

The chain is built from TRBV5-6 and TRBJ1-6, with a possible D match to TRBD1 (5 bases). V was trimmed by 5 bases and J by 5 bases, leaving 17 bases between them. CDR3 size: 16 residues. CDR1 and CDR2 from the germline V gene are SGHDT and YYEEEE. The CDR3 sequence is CASRLSGRYDNSPLHF. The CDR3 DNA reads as TGTGCCAGCAGGCTCTCAGGGAGGTACGATAATTCACCCCTCCACTTT.

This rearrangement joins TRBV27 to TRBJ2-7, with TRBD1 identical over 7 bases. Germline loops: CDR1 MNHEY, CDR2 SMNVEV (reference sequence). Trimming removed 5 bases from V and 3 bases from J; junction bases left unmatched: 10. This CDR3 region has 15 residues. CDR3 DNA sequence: TGTGCCAGCAGTCCTAATCCGGGACAGTTCTACGAGCAGTACTTC. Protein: CASSPNPGQFYEQYF.

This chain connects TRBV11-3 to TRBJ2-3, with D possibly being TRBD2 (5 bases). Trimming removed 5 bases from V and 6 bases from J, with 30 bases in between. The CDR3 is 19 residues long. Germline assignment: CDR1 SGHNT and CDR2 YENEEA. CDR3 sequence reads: CASSHPWSGNGSGGDTQYF. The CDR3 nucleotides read TGTGCCAGCAGCCACCCGTGGAGCGGAAATGGGTCCGGTGGCGATACGCAGTATTTT.

The CDR3 nucleotides read TGTGCCAGCAGTGAATGGGACAGGGAGTGGGCCGGGGAGCTGTTTTTT. Its protein is CASSEWDREWAGELFF. The chain links TRBV6-1 to TRBJ2-2, with 9 positions matching TRBD1. This CDR3 has 16 amino acids. V trimming: 2 bases; J trimming: 6 bases; junction bases outside the gene matches: 7. Germline V CDR1 and CDR2: MNHNS, SASEGT.

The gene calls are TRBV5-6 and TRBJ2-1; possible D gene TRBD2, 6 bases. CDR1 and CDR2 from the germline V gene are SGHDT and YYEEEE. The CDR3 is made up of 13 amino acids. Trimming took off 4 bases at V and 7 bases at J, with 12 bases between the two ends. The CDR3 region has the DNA TGTGCCAGCAGCCGGGAGAGGTTTAATGAGCAGTTCTTC. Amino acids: CASSRERFNEQFF.

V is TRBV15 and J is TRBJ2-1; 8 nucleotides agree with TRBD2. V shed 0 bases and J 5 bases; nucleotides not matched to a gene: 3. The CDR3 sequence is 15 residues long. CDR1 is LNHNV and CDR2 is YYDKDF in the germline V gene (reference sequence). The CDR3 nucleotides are TGTGCCACCAGCAGAGATGGAGCGGGAGACAATGAGCAGTTCTTC. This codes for CATSRDGAGDNEQFF.